This note documents a single T cell receptor beta chain sequence. Its antigen is undetermined. Compared with germline, one end of the junction differs, possibly owing to a read error. This sample stems from a study of CD8 T cells in ankylosing spondylitis. Study-level points and caveats: Relatively rare in peripheral blood, disease-linked clones were also CD8+. Seven to nine highly homologous variants made up a TCR beta motif that seemed to typify ankylosing spondylitis blood.

Quantitative 5'-RACE with molecular barcodes was used to make the TCR beta libraries. TCRdb recomputed calls from the 5' RACE reads with MiXCR, one row per CDR3 protein. The sample lists 250,000 to 300,000 distinct CDR3 sequences; roughly 20% were seen once. This CDR3 is built from 13 residues. The germline V gene has CDR1 MNHEY and CDR2 SMNVEV (reference sequence). The sequenced sample consisted of blood, either unsorted or a sorted T cell fraction (not recorded which). The rearrangement uses TRBV27 and TRBJ2-1; a weak D match, TRBD2 (5 bases). The TCR originated in a male donor with ankylosing spondylitis or in good health (not recorded which). CDR3 loop: CASSRRLNNEQLF. The CDR3 coding sequence is TGTGCCAGCAGTCGCAGACTAAACAATGAGCAGCTCTTC.